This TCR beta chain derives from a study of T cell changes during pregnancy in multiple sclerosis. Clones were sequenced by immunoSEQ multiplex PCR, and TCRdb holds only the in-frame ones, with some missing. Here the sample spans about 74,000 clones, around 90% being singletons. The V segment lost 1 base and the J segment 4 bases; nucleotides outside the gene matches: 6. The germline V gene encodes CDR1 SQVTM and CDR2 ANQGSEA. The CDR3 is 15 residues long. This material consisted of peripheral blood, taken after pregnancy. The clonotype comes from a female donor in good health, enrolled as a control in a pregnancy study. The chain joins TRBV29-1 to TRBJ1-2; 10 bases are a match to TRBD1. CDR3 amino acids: CSVEGRDRGIYGYTF. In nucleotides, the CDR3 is TGCAGCGTTGAAGGCCGGGACAGGGGCATCTATGGCTACACCTTC.